The sequence of this T cell receptor (beta chain) was determined in a study of blood T cell repertoires in COVID-19 (dated by TCRdb to 2019 to 2021). Study-level background: Collaborator samples came from the United States, Italy and Spain and covered acute and convalescent phases of COVID-19. The prospective study material was composed of cDNA or gDNA derived from T cells, B-cell-depleted T cells, or PBMCs. The dataset comprised deeply sampled blood TCRbeta repertoires from subjects exposed to, actively infected with, or recovered from COVID-19. The repertoires were made available in a free public database intended to serve as a resource for research on the immune response to SARS-CoV-2. Samples were obtained from the ongoing ImmuneRACE study (first 160 participants) and from approximately 1,200 subjects provided by 6 global collaborators. Nearly every sample came with metadata listing a de-identified subject ID, COVID-19 status, age in years and sex. HLA class I and class II types, where available, came from metadata supplied by the sample provider rather than from assay-based typing.

On this clone: Its antigen is still unknown. Base qualities are not at hand, and no much larger clone is one base apart.

Beyond this particular receptor, the publication reports: Clinical and demographic metadata were provided uncurated, with the amount varying by source and participant.

The immunoSEQ Assay, a bias-controlled multiplex PCR, was used to amplify TCRbeta CDR3 regions from genomic DNA. The paper's processing steps were these. The number of nucleated cells in each sample was estimated from the amplification of reference gene primers within the assay. Sequence reads were collapsed and filtered to measure the absolute abundance of every unique TCRbeta CDR3 rearrangement. For each sample, productive Simpson clonality was calculated as the square root of Simpson's diversity index over productive rearrangements. Held by TCRdb, this immuneACCESS table contains in-frame sequences only and omits some clones. Under half of the omission traces to an unresolved V gene where checked; the cause of the rest is unknown. The V and J calls and clone size come from that table; D and trimming were worked out from the DNA. This sample lists about 200,000 clones; 70% to 80% were detected once. The top ten clones comprise approximately 13% of the sample.

Samples from volunteer blood donors who had recovered from COVID-19 were contributed by a second Seattle source. Each collaborating institution followed its own protocols to collect whole blood in K2EDTA tubes. For TCRbeta analysis, collaborator samples were shipped as frozen whole blood, as isolated PBMCs, or as DNA extracted from either sample type. The CDR3 sequence holds 17 residues, the cysteine and phenylalanine included. The entry retains the CDR3 DNA only, 51 bases that are in frame from base 1. Germline trimming amounts to 3 bases on V and 1 base on J, with 6 as the count of junction bases outside the gene matches. CDR1 and CDR2 are drawn from the germline V gene (reference sequence): LNHNV, YYDKDF.

Input material: peripheral blood. In this chain, TRBV15 is recombined with TRBJ2-1; TRBD2 agrees with 10 junctional bases. This TCR was sampled from a man aged 50 to 60 who had recovered from COVID-19. The nucleotide sequence reads TGTGCCACCAGCAGGACGGGACTAGCGTTATCCTACAATGAGCAGTTCTTC. Its coded protein is CATSRTGLALSYNEQFF.